This T cell receptor (beta chain) is drawn from a study of T-cell reconstitution after alpha-beta-depleted transplantation in children. The germline gives CDR1 SGHAT, CDR2 FQNNGV. This CDR3 spans 17 amino acids. The trim removed 1 base at V and 2 bases at J, leaving 8 bases unmatched. To note about this clonotype: Its antigen is currently unknown.

The study's findings and limits: After transplant, at about two months, alpha-beta T cells were reportedly derived from several hundred expanded graft clones.

Researchers prepared the TCRbeta library using unique molecular identifiers, the study reports. TCRdb reprocessed the PCR reads via MiXCR and lists one record per CDR3 protein. Of hundreds of thousands of distinct CDR3 sequences listed, about 17% are singletons. The TCR was taken from a male patient aged 2 to 9 who had a stem cell transplant for acute lymphoblastic leukemia, so the T cells may come from the graft donor. The starting material was PBMCs, mostly from graft donor cells, obtained 360 days after TCRalphabeta/CD19-depleted stem cell transplant. The chain uses TRBV11-2 and TRBJ2-7; TRBD2 matches 10 bases. This CDR3 is CASSLASSGSVPYEQYF. DNA for the CDR3: TGTGCCAGCAGCTTAGCATCTAGCGGGAGTGTACCCTACGAGCAGTACTTC.